In its sample, the clone carrying this TCR beta chain was seen a few times. The antigen is unknown. TCRdb re-analysed the 5' RACE reads in MiXCR, keeping a single row per CDR3 protein. This sample has about 62,000 distinct CDR3 sequences; almost 30% occur once, and the top ten carry over 2%. Findings and caveats of the study: Tumor-infiltrating Treg TCR alpha and beta sequences overlapped most with tumor naive CD4+ T cells, then blood naive. Whole repertoires were not studied in the larger cohort, only one V-J beta rearrangement.

Germline loops: CDR1 SGHRS, CDR2 YFSETQ. V was cut by 4 bases and J by 2 bases, with 15 bases left in between. The CDR3 is 15 amino acids. Purified naive CD4+ T cells were depleted of CD25+ Tregs. The specimen was tumor-infiltrating naive CD4+ T cells sorted from the breast tumor. Subset indicated: naive CD4+ T cells, CD4+CD45RA+CD25-. The chain employs TRBV5-1 and TRBJ2-5; TRBD2 might be the D (6 bases). This sequence originates from a female donor with breast cancer. The CDR3 DNA is TGCGCCAGCAGCCGGGATGAAGGGAGGCAAGAGACCCAGTACTTC. Translating it yields CASSRDEGRQETQYF.